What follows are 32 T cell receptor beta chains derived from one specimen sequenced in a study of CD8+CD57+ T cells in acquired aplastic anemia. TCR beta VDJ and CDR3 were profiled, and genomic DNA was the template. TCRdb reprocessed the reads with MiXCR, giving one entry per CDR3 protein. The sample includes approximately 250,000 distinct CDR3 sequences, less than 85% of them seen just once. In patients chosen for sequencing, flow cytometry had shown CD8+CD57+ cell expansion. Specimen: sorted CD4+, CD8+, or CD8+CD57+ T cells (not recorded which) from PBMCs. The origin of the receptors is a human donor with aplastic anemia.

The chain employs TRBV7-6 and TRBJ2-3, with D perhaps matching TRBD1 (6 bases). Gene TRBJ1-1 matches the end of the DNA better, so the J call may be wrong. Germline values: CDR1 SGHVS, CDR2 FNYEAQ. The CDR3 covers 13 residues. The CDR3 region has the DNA TGTGCCAGCGGCGCCGCTACAGGGAGTGAAGCTTTCTTT. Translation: CASGAATGSEAFF.

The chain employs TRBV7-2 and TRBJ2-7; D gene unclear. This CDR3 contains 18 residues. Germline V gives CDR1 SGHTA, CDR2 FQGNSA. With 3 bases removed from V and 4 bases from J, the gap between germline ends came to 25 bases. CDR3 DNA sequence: TGTGCCAGCAGCTTTCATCGAGGCGCCGAAACGCAGTCTTACGAGCAGTACGTC. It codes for CASSFHRGAETQSYEQYV.

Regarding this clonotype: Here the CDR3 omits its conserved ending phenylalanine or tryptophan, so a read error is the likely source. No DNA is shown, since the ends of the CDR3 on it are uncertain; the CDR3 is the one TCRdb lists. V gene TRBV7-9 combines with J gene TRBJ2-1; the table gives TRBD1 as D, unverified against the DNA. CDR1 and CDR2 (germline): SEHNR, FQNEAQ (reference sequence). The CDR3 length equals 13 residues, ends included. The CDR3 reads CASSLAPRTEPQY.

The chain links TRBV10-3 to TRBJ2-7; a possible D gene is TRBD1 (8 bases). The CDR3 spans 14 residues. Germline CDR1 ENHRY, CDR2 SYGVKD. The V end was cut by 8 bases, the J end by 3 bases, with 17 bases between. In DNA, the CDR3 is TGTGCCATCGGGGGGGGGACAGGCGACTACGAGCAGTACTTC. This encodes CAIGGGTGDYEQYF.

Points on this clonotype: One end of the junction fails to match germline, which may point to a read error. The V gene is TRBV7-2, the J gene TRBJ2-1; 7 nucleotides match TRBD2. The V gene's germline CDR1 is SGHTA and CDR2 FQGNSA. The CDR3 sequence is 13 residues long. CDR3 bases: TGTGCCAGCAGCTCGGGACTATGTACCGAGACGCTCTTC. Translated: CASSSGLCTETLF.

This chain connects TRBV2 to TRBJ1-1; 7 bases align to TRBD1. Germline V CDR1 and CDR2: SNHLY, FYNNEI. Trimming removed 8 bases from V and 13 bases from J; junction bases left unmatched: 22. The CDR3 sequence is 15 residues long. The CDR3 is CASGVDLTGNTYFFF. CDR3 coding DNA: TGTGCCAGCGGCGTCGATCTGACAGGGAACACGTATTTTTTCTTT.

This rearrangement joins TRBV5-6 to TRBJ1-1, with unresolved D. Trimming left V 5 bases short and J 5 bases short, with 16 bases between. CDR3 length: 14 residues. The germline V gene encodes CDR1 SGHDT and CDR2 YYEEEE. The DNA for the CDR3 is TGTGCCAGCAGAAAGGATAGGGAGTGGACTGAAGCTTTCTTT. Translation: CASRKDREWTEAFF.

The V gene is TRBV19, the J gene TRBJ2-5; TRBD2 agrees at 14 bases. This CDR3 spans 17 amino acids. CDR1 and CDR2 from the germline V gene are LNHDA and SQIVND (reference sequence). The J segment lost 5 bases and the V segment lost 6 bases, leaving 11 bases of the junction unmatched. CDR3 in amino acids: CASSLTMTSGRDETQYF. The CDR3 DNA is TGTGCCAGTAGCCTTACTATGACTAGCGGGAGGGATGAGACCCAGTACTTC.

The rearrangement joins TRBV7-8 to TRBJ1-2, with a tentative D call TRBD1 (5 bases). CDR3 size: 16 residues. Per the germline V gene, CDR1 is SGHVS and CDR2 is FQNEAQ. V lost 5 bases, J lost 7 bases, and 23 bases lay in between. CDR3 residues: CASSVETDTHVFGYTF. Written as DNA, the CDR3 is TGTGCCAGCAGCGTGGAGACAGATACGCACGTTTTTGGCTACACCTTC.

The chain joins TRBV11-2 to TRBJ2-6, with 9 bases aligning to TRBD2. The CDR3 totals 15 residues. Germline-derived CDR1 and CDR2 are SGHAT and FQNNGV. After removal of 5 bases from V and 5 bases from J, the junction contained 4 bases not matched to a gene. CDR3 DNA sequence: TGTGCCAGCAGCGGCGGGGGGGGTAGGGCCAACGTCCTGACTTTC. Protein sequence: CASSGGGGRANVLTF.

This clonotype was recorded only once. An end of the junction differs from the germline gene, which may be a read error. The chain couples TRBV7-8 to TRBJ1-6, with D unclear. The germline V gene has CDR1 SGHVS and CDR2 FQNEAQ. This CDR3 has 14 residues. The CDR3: CASSMASSGELLLF. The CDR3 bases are TGTGCCAGCAGCATGGCGAGCTCCGGGGAGCTGCTTCTTTTT.

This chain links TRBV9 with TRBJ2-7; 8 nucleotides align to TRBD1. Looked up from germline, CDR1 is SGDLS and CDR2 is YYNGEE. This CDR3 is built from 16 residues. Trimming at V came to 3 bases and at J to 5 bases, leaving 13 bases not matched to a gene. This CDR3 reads CASSARSGGTVDEQYV. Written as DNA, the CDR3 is TGTGCCAGCAGCGCACGGTCAGGGGGCACCGTGGACGAGCAGTACGTC.

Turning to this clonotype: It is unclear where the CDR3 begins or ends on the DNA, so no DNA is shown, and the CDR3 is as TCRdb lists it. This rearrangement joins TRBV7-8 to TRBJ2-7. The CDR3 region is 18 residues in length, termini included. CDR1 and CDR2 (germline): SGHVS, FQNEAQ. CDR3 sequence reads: CASSYTSDEQYVGYEQYV.

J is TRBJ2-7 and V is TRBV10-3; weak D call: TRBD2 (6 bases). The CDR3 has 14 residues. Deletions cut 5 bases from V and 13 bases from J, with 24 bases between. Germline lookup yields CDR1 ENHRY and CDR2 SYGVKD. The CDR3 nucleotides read TGTGCCATCAGTATTCCGGGGGAGGACTTATATCACTACTTC. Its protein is CAISIPGEDLYHYF.

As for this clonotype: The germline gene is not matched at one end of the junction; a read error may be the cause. The CDR3 coding sequence is TGTGCCAGCAGCTTAGCCAGCGGGCACGATACCCATTACTTC. Its protein product is CASSLASGHDTHYF. This chain connects TRBV7-8 to TRBJ2-5; weak D call: TRBD2 (6 bases). This CDR3 is built from 14 residues. The germline V gene encodes CDR1 SGHVS and CDR2 FQNEAQ.

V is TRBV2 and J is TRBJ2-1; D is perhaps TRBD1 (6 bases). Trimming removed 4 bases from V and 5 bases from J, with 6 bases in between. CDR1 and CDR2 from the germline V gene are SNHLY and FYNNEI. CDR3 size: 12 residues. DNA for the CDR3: TGTGCCAGCAGTGGACAGGACAATGAGCAGTTCTTC. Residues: CASSGQDNEQFF.

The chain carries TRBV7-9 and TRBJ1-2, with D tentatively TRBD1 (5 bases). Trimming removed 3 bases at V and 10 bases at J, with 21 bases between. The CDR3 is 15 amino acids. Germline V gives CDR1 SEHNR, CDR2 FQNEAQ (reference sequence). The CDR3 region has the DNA TGTGCCAGCAGCTTGACAAGAAGCGGGGGGTGCGACTACACCTTC. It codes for CASSLTRSGGCDYTF.

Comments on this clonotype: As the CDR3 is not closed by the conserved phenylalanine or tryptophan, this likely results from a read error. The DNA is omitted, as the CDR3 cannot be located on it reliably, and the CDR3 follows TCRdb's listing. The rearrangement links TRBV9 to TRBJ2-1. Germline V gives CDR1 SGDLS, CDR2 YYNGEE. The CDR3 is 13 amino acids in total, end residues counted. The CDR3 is CASSDGWIDDTWV.

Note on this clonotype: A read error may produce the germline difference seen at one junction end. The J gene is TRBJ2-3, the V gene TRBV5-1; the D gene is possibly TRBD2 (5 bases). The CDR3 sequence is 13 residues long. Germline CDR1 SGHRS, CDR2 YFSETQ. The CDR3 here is CASSVRAADKQYF. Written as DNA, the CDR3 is TGCGCCAGCAGCGTGCGGGCGGCAGATAAGCAGTATTTT. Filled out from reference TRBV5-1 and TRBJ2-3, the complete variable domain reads KAGVTQTPRYLIKTRGQQVTLSCSPISGHRSVSWYQQTPGQGLQFLFEYFSETQRNKGNFPGRFSGRQFSNSRSEMNVSTLELGDSALYLCASSVRAADKQYFGPGTRLTVL.

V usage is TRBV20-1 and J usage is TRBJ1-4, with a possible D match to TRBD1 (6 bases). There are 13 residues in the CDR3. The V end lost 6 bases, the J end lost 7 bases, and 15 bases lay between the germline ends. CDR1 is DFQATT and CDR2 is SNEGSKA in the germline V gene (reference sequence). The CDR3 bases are TGCAGTGCAGCTAGGTCAGGGGTTGAAAAACTGTTTTTT. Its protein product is CSAARSGVEKLFF.

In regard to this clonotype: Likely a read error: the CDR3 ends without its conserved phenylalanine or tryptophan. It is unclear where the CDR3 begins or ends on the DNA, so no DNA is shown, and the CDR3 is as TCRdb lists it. The CDR3 is CASSLAGGPDTYGYTS. The chain combines TRBV2 with TRBJ1-2. The CDR3 is 16 residues long, counting both termini. Germline assignment: CDR1 SNHLY and CDR2 FYNNEI.

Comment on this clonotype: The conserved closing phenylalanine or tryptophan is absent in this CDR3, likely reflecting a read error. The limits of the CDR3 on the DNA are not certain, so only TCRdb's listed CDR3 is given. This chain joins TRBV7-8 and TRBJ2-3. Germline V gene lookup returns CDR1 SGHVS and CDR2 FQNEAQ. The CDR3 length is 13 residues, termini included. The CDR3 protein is CASSFGGTDTQPI.

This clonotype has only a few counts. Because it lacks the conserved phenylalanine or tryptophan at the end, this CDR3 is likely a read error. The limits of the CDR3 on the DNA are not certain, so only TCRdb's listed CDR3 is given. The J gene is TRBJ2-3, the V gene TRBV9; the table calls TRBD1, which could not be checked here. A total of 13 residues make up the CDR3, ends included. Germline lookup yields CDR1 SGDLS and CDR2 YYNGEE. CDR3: CASSPWSSGANVL.

The DNA of the CDR3 is TGTGCCAGCAGCTCAGGTGGTTTGGCATCGCAGTATTTT. Amino acids: CASSSGGLASQYF. V gene TRBV11-1 combines with J gene TRBJ2-3; D is unresolved. Germline CDR1 is SGHAT and CDR2 is FQDESV (reference sequence). Trimming pared 4 bases from V and 10 bases from J, leaving 15 bases between. The CDR3 totals 13 residues.

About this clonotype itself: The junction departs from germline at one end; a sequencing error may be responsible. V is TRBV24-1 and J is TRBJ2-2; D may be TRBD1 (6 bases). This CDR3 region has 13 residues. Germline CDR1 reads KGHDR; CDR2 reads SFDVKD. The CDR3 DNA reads TGTGCCAGCTTTGCTGGGGACACCGGGGAGCTGTTTTTC. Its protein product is CASFAGDTGELFF.

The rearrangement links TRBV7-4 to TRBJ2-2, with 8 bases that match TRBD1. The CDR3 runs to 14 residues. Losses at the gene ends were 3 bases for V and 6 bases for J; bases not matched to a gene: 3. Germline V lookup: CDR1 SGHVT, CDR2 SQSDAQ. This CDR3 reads CASSLTGVPGELFF. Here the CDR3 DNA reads TGTGCCAGCAGCTTGACAGGGGTACCCGGGGAGCTGTTTTTT.

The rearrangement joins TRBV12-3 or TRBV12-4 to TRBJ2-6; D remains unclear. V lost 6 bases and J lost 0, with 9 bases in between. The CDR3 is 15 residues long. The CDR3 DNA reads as TGTGCCAGCAGGAGCTGGAGCTCTGGGGCCAACGTCCTGACTTTC. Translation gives CASRSWSSGANVLTF.

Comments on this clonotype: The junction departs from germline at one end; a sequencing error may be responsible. The CDR3 DNA sequence: TGTGCCACCAGCAGGGCTAGTGAGCAAGAGACCCGGTACTTC. Protein sequence: CATSRASEQETRYF. V is TRBV7-3 and J is TRBJ2-5; possible D gene TRBD1, 5 bases. This CDR3 has 14 amino acids. CDR1 and CDR2 from the germline V gene are SGHTA and FQGTGA.

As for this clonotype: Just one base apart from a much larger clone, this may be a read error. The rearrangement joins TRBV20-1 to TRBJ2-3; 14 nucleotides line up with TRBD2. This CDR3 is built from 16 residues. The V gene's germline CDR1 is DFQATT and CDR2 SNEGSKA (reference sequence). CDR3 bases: TGCAGTGGGGGACTAGCGGGGGAGGGTAGCACAGATGCGCAGTATTTT. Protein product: CSGGLAGEGSTDAQYF.

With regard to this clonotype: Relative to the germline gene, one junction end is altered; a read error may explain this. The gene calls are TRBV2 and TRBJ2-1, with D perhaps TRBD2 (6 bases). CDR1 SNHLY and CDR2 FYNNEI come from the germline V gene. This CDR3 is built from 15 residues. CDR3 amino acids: CASSEGSGAYNEQFF. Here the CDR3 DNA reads TGTGCCAGTAGTGAAGGTAGCGGAGCCTACAATGAGCAGTTCTTC.

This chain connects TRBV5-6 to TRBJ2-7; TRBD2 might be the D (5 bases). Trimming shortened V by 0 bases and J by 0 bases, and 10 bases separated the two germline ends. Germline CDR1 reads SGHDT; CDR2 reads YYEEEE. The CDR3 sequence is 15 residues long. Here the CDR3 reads CASSLERASSYEQYV. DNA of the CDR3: TGTGCCAGCAGCTTGGAGAGGGCTAGCTCCTACGAGCAGTACGTC.

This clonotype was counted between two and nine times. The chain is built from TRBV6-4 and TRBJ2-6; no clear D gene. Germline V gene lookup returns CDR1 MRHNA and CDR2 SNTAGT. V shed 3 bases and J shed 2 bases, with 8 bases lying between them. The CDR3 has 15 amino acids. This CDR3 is CASSEKGTGANVLTF. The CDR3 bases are TGTGCCAGCAGTGAAAAAGGGACTGGGGCCAACGTCCTGACTTTC.